One sample yielded the 25 T cell receptor beta chains listed below, sequenced in a study of control samples from healthy donors and cancer patients. Repertoires were generated with immunoSEQ multiplex PCR, while TCRdb's copy carries only in-frame clones and drops some. The table records some 120,000 clones, roughly nine tenths of them present only once. The sample taken for sequencing was PBMCs. All receptors come from a woman aged 45 to 65 with colorectal cancer.

V is TRBV14 and J is TRBJ2-6; TRBD1 agrees at 9 bases. The junction had 14 bases not matched to a gene; V was cut back by 4 bases and J by 4 bases. This CDR3 region has 19 residues. Germline CDR1 is SGHDN and CDR2 is FVKESK. The CDR3 loop reads CASSLGAGTGLSGANVLTF. CDR3 DNA: TGTGCCAGCAGCCTTGGGGCCGGGACAGGGTTGTCGGGGGCCAACGTCCTGACTTTC.

The rearrangement links TRBV9 to TRBJ2-3; 7 nucleotides match TRBD2. Trimming took 0 bases from V and 5 from J; bases not matched to a gene: 6. Per germline, CDR1 SGDLS and CDR2 YYNGEE. The CDR3 has 15 amino acids. CDR3 nucleotide sequence: TGTGCCAGCAGCGTAGACGGCGGGGGAGGAGATACGCAGTATTTT. Its protein product is CASSVDGGGGDTQYF.

This sequence joins TRBV6-4 and TRBJ2-1, with D perhaps matching TRBD1 or TRBD2 (5 bases each). The CDR3 is made up of 18 amino acids. Per the germline V gene, CDR1 is MRHNA and CDR2 is SNTAGT. V gave up 0 bases and J gave up 0 bases, with 15 bases separating them. CDR3 amino acids: CASSDSGTSYSSYNEQFF. In DNA form, the CDR3 reads TGTGCCAGCAGTGACTCCGGGACGTCGTATAGCTCCTACAATGAGCAGTTCTTC.

This clone was counted between two and nine times. The rearrangement links TRBV19 to TRBJ2-7; D ambiguous. The CDR3 covers 13 residues. V was cut by 4 bases and J by 4 bases, with 11 bases left in between. The germline V gene encodes CDR1 LNHDA and CDR2 SQIVND (reference sequence). The CDR3 spells CASSSGQTYEQYF. The DNA for the CDR3 is TGTGCCAGTAGTAGTGGCCAGACATACGAGCAGTACTTC.

The gene calls are TRBV5-1 and TRBJ1-2; the D gene is possibly TRBD1 (6 bases). The V end lost 4 bases, the J end lost 5 bases, and 18 bases lay between the germline ends. This CDR3 is 15 amino acids long. CDR1 is SGHRS and CDR2 is YFSETQ in the germline V gene. In nucleotides, the CDR3 is TGCGCCAGCAGCCCGGGACAAAGCGGCACTTATGGCTACACCTTC. Translated: CASSPGQSGTYGYTF.

The rearrangement joins TRBV29-1 to TRBJ2-1; 7 nucleotides line up with TRBD2. This CDR3 contains 19 residues. Germline CDR1 and CDR2: SQVTM and ANQGSEA. With 7 bases clipped from V and 4 bases from J, the junction kept 25 bases outside the gene matches. CDR3 nucleotide sequence: TGCAGCGCTCGTACTTGGGCTAGCGGCACTCTAGACGAATACAATGAGCAGTTCTTC. Translated: CSARTWASGTLDEYNEQFF.

The rearrangement links TRBV11-1 to TRBJ2-3; TRBD1 agrees at 7 bases. CDR1 SGHAT and CDR2 FQDESV come from the germline V gene (reference sequence). The CDR3 runs 15 residues. V dropped 2 bases and J dropped 2; count of bases not matched to a gene: 4. CDR3: CASSLTGTATDTQYF. In DNA, the CDR3 is TGTGCCAGCAGCTTAACCGGGACAGCCACAGATACGCAGTATTTT. Full variable domain (missing parts from reference TRBV11-1 and TRBJ2-3): EAEVAQSPRYKITEKSQAVAFWCDPISGHATLYWYRQILGQGPELLVQFQDESVVDDSQLPKDRFSAERLKGVDSTLKIQPAELGDSAMYLCASSLTGTATDTQYFGPGTRLTVL.

The V call is TRBV2, the J call TRBJ2-6; possibly TRBD2 for D (5 bases). Germline V gives CDR1 SNHLY, CDR2 FYNNEI. The CDR3 totals 15 residues. With 3 bases removed from V and 2 bases from J, the gap between germline ends came to 8 bases. The CDR3 here is CASSDEGTGANVLTF. CDR3 in DNA: TGTGCCAGCAGTGATGAGGGTACTGGGGCCAACGTCCTGACTTTC.

CDR3 protein: CASSWRGANSPLHF. CDR3 sequence (DNA): TGTGCCAGCAGTTGGCGCGGTGCCAATTCACCCCTCCACTTT. V usage is TRBV27 and J usage is TRBJ1-6; no clear D gene. V lost 4 bases and J lost 7, with 11 bases in between. The germline V gene has CDR1 MNHEY and CDR2 SMNVEV (reference sequence). This CDR3 is 14 amino acids long.

J is TRBJ2-2 and V is TRBV27; D is undetermined. The germline V and J ends were trimmed by 2 bases and 6 bases, with 7 bases remaining between them. Germline V CDR1 and CDR2: MNHEY, SMNVEV (reference sequence). The CDR3 extends over 13 amino acids. Here the CDR3 reads CASSLRTAGELFF. CDR3 in DNA: TGTGCCAGCAGTTTAAGGACGGCCGGGGAGCTGTTTTTT.

This chain uses TRBV5-1 with TRBJ2-5; 14 positions agree with TRBD2. This CDR3 has 15 residues. The V gene's germline CDR1 is SGHRS and CDR2 YFSETQ. V lost 7 bases to trimming and J lost 1 base; unmatched junction nucleotides: 3. CDR3 protein: CASRGLAGGQETQYF. DNA for the CDR3: TGCGCCAGCCGAGGACTAGCGGGGGGCCAAGAGACCCAGTACTTC.

This chain uses TRBV5-4 with TRBJ2-3; 7 bases are shared with TRBD1. CDR1 and CDR2 (germline): SGHNT, YYREEE (reference sequence). The CDR3 has 15 residues. With V trimmed by 3 bases and J by 2 bases, 6 bases remained unmatched. CDR3 coding DNA: TGTGCCAGCAGCTCCCGACAGGGATTCACAGATACGCAGTATTTT. Translation gives CASSSRQGFTDTQYF.

J is TRBJ2-5 and V is TRBV3-1 (or the pseudogene TRBV3-2); D may correspond to TRBD1 or TRBD2 (5 bases each). V was cut by 0 bases and J by 1 base, with 21 bases left in between. CDR1 and CDR2 from the germline V gene are LGHDT and YNNKEL (reference sequence). CDR3 length: 19 residues. The CDR3 DNA follows: TGTGCCAGCAGCCAAGATAAATGGGGATCCGGGGCCGGCCAAGAGACCCAGTACTTC. It is translated as CASSQDKWGSGAGQETQYF.

This clone has only a few counts. The chain combines TRBV5-5 with TRBJ2-2, with D unclear. Germline V lookup: CDR1 SGHKS, CDR2 YYEKEE (reference sequence). Trimming cost V 1 base and J 6 bases, with 10 bases left between them. This CDR3 has 14 amino acids. The CDR3 DNA reads as TGTGCCAGCAGCTTGTCCGTAAACCCCGGGGAGCTGTTTTTT. Protein: CASSLSVNPGELFF.

The sample holds many counts of this clone. The rearrangement uses TRBV11-2 and TRBJ2-7; 10 bases are a match to TRBD1. The CDR3 spans 15 residues. CDR1 and CDR2 (germline): SGHAT, FQNNGV. V lost 4 bases and J lost 6; bases outside the gene matches: 9. CDR3 sequence: CASSYQSGQGFEQYF. In DNA, the CDR3 is TGTGCCAGCAGCTACCAGTCGGGACAGGGGTTCGAGCAGTACTTC. Combining the CDR3 with reference TRBV11-2 and TRBJ2-7 gives the whole variable domain EAGVAQSPRYKIIEKRQSVAFWCNPISGHATLYWYQQILGQGPKLLIQFQNNGVVDDSQLPKDRFSAERLKGVDSTLKIQPAKLEDSAVYLCASSYQSGQGFEQYFGPGTRLTVT.

The rearrangement uses TRBV5-1 and TRBJ2-5; D gene ambiguous. Germline V gene lookup returns CDR1 SGHRS and CDR2 YFSETQ. V dropped 0 bases and J dropped 1 base, with 4 bases sitting between them. The CDR3 extends over 13 amino acids. The CDR3 sequence is CASSLEPQETQYF. For the CDR3, the DNA is TGCGCCAGCAGCTTGGAGCCCCAAGAGACCCAGTACTTC.

The gene calls are TRBV27 and TRBJ1-1; D not certain. Germline lookup yields CDR1 MNHEY and CDR2 SMNVEV (reference sequence). This CDR3 comprises 13 residues. V was cut by 5 bases and J by 4 bases, with 11 bases left in between. The CDR3 protein is CASSAGIATEAFF. CDR3 DNA sequence: TGTGCCAGCAGTGCCGGTATTGCCACTGAAGCTTTCTTT.

The chain employs TRBV6-1 and TRBJ2-7; 8 bases agree with TRBD1. Germline values: CDR1 MNHNS, CDR2 SASEGT. The CDR3 runs to 15 residues. Trimming cost V 2 bases and J 5 bases; bases outside gene matches: 8. CDR3 amino acids: CASSEQGAGPHEQYF. The CDR3 DNA is TGTGCCAGCAGTGAACAGGGGGCAGGGCCGCACGAGCAGTACTTC.

This chain connects TRBV3-1 (or the pseudogene TRBV3-2) to TRBJ1-1; D might be TRBD1 (5 bases). The V end was cut by 4 bases, the J end by 4 bases, with 16 bases between. The CDR3 sequence is 15 residues long. CDR1 and CDR2 from the germline V gene are LGHDT and YNNKEL (reference sequence). The CDR3 spells CASSLSVGGFTEAFF. As DNA, the CDR3 is TGTGCCAGCAGCCTTTCGGTCGGGGGGTTCACTGAAGCTTTCTTT.

This clone appeared a single time. The junction departs from the called germline gene at one end, perhaps through a read error. The chain has TRBV3-1 (or the pseudogene TRBV3-2) and TRBJ2-2, with D unclear. The CDR3 is 11 residues long. The germline gives CDR1 LGHDT, CDR2 YNNKEL (reference sequence). The CDR3 region has the DNA TGTGCCAGCAGCCACACTGGGGAGCTGTTTTTT. Translation gives CASSHTGELFF.

The rearrangement links TRBV5-5 to TRBJ2-5, with D hard to call. Trimming took off 1 base at V and 2 bases at J, with 9 bases between the two ends. CDR1 and CDR2 from the germline V gene are SGHKS and YYEKEE (reference sequence). The CDR3 contains 14 residues. The CDR3 DNA reads as TGTGCCAGCAGCTTGTGGGTCAAACAAGAGACCCAGTACTTC. Translated: CASSLWVKQETQYF.

The CDR3 sequence: CASSRAETYNEQFF. CDR3 nucleotides: TGCGCCAGCAGCAGGGCAGAAACCTACAATGAGCAGTTCTTC. This sequence joins TRBV5-1 and TRBJ2-1; D is unclear. The CDR3 covers 14 residues. Per germline, CDR1 SGHRS and CDR2 YFSETQ. The V end lost 4 bases, the J end lost 2 bases, and 10 bases lay between the germline ends.

A word on this clone: One base away lies a much larger clone, so this may be a sequencing read error. Other nucleotide sequences in the sample specify the same CDR3. The chain joins TRBV6-5 to TRBJ1-3; D is uncertain. The CDR3 length is 14 residues. Between the trimmed V and J ends, which lost 2 bases and 1 base, there was a span of 6 bases. Germline lookup yields CDR1 MNHEY and CDR2 SVGAGI. The CDR3 DNA is TGTGCCAGCAGTTACGACGGGTCTGGAAACACCATATATTTT. Its protein is CASSYDGSGNTIYF.

The genes are TRBV27 and TRBJ2-3; 10 bases align to TRBD2. The V gene end was trimmed by 7 bases and the J gene end by 5 bases; junction bases not matched to a gene: 6. The germline CDR1 and CDR2 sequences are MNHEY and SMNVEV (reference sequence). This CDR3 comprises 14 residues. Here the CDR3 DNA reads TGTGCCAGCAACCAAGCGGGAGGGGAAGATACGCAGTATTTT. Translation: CASNQAGGEDTQYF.

J is TRBJ1-1 and V is TRBV30; no firm D call. CDR1 and CDR2 (germline): GTSNPN, SVGIG (reference sequence). The CDR3 sequence is 12 residues long. V dropped 4 bases and J dropped 0 bases, with 6 bases sitting between them. The CDR3 DNA sequence: TGTGCCTGGAACCGTATGAACACTGAAGCTTTCTTT. Its protein product is CAWNRMNTEAFF.